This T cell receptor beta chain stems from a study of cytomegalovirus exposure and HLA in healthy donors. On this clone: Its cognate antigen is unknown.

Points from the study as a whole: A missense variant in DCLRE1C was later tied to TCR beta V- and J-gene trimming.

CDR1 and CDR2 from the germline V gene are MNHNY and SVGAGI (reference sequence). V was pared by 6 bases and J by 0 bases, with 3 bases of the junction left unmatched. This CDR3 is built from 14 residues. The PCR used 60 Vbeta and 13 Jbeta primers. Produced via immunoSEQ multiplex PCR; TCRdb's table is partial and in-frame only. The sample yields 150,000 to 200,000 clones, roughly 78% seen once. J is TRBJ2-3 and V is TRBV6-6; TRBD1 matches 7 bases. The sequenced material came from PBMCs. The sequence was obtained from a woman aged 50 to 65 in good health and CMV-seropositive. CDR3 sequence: CASRRQGSTDTQYF. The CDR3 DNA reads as TGTGCCAGCAGAAGACAGGGTAGCACAGATACGCAGTATTTT.